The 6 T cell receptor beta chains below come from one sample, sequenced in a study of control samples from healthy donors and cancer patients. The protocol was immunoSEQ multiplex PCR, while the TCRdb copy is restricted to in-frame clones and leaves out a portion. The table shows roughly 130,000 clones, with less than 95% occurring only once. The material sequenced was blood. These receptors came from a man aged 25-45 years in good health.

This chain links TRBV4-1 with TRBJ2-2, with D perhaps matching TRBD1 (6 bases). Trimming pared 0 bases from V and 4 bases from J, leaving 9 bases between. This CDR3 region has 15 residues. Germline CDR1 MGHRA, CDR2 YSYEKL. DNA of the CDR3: TGCGCCAGCAGCCAAGATCCCAGGGGCACCGGGGAGCTGTTTTTT. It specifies CASSQDPRGTGELFF.

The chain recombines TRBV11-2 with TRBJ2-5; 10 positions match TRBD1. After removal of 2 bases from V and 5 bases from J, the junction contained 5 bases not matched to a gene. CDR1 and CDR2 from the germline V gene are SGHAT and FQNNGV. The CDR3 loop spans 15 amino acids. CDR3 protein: CASSLLTGGYETQYF. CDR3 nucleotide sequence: TGTGCCAGCAGCTTACTGACAGGGGGCTATGAGACCCAGTACTTC.

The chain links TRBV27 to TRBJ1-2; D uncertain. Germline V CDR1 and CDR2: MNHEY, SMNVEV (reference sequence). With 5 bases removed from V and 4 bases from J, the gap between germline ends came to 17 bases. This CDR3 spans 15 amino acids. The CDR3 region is CASSNHRTGRYGYTF. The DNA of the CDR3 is TGTGCCAGCAGTAACCACCGGACGGGCCGCTATGGCTACACCTTC.

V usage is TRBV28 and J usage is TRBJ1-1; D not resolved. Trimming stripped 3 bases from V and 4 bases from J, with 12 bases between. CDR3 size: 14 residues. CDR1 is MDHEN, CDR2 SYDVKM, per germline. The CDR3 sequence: CASSFRSGGTEAFF. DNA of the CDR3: TGTGCCAGCAGTTTCCGCTCGGGTGGCACTGAAGCTTTCTTT.

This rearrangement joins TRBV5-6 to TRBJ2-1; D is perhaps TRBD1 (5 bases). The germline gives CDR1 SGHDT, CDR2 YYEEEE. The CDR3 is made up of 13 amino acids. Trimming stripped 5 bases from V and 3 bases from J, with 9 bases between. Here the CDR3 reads CASSRTSYNEQFF. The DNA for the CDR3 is TGTGCCAGCAGTAGGACAAGCTACAATGAGCAGTTCTTC. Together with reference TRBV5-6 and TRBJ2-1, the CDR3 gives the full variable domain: DAGVTQSPTHLIKTRGQQVTLRCSPKSGHDTVSWYQQALGQGPQFIFQYYEEEERQRGNFPDRFSGHQFPNYSSELNVNALLLGDSALYLCASSRTSYNEQFFGPGTRLTVL.

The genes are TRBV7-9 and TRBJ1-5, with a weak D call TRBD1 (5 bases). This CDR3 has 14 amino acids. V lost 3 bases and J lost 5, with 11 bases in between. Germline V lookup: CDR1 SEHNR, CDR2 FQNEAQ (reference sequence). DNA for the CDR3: TGTGCCAGCAGCTTTCGAGACAGCGATCAGCCCCAGCATTTT. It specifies CASSFRDSDQPQHF. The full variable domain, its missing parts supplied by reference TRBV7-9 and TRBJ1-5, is DTGVSQNPRHKITKRGQNVTFRCDPISEHNRLYWYRQTLGQGPEFLTYFQNEAQLEKSRLLSDRFSAERPKGSFSTLEIQRTEQGDSAMYLCASSFRDSDQPQHFGDGTRLSIL.